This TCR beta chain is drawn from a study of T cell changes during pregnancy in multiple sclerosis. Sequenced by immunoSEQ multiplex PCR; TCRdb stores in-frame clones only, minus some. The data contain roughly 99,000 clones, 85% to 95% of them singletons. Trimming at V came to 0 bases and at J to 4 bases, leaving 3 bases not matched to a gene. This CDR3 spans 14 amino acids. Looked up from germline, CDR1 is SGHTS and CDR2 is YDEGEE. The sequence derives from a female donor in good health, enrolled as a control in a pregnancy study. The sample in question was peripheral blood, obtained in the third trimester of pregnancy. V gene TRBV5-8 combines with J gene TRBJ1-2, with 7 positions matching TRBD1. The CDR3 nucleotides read TGTGCCAGCAGCTTGGGAGGGGGCCTCTATGGCTACACCTTC. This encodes CASSLGGGLYGYTF. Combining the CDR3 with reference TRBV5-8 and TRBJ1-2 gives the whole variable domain EAGVTQSPTHLIKTRGQQATLRCSPISGHTSVYWYQQALGLGLQFLLWYDEGEERNRGNFPPRFSGRQFPNYSSELNVNALELEDSALYLCASSLGGGLYGYTFGSGTRLTVV.